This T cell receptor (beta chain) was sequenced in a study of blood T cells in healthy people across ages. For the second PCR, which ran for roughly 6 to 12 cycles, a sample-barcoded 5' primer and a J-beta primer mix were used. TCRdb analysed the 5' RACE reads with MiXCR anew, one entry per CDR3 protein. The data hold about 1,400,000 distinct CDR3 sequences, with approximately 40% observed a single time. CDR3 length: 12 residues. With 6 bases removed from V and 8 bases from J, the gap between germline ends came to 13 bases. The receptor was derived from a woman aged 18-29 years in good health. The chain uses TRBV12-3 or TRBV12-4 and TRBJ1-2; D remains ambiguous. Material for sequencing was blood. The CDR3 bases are TGTGCCAGCAGCCATGATGGAGGAGGCTACACCTTC. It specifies CASSHDGGGYTF.